The rows below give T cell receptor beta chains drawn from one sample of a study of CD8+CD57+ T cells in acquired aplastic anemia. TCRdb fed the reads into MiXCR, producing one record per CDR3 protein. Of more than 45,000 distinct CDR3 sequences in the sample, approximately 54% were seen once. Sample: sorted CD4+, CD8+, or CD8+CD57+ T cells (not recorded which) from PBMCs. These receptors were collected from a human donor with aplastic anemia. Each CDR3 is given with its conserved first and last residue. Fields, in order: CDR3 DNA, CDR3 protein, D gene, clone size, V gene, J gene. D genes are given only for firm matches. The listing skips clone size in some rows; elsewhere it reads once, few, many or a size class.

CDR3nt: TGTGCCAGTAGTTCTGGACAGGCTCTCTATGGCTACACCTTC
CDR3aa: CASSSGQALYGYTF
d_gene: TRBD1
abundance: once
v_gene: TRBV19
j_gene: TRBJ1-2

CDR3nt: TGTGCCAGCAGCTTCAGGGAGGTAGGCAATCAGCCCCAGCATTTT
CDR3aa: CASSFREVGNQPQHF
d_gene: .
abundance: many
v_gene: TRBV28
j_gene: TRBJ1-5

CDR3nt: TGTGCCAGCAGCTTAGGTTGGCCGCCGGAGGGCTACACCTTC
CDR3aa: CASSLGWPPEGYTF
d_gene: .
abundance: many
v_gene: TRBV13
j_gene: TRBJ1-2

CDR3nt: TGTGCCAGCGTTCCCCGACGTCAGGGAAGCGGCTACACCTTC
CDR3aa: CASVPRRQGSGYTF
d_gene: .
abundance: .
v_gene: TRBV6-1
j_gene: TRBJ1-2

CDR3nt: TGTGCCAGCAGCTTAGTGGATGCAGGGGATTCACCCCTCCACTTT
CDR3aa: CASSLVDAGDSPLHF
d_gene: .
abundance: medium-sized
v_gene: TRBV7-9
j_gene: TRBJ1-6

CDR3nt: TGTGCCAGCGGATGGACTAGCGGGGGAGATTACGAGCAGTACTTC
CDR3aa: CASGWTSGGDYEQYF
d_gene: TRBD2
abundance: .
v_gene: TRBV2
j_gene: TRBJ2-7

CDR3nt: TGTGCCATCCTCGACAGTAACTACGAGCAGTACTTC
CDR3aa: CAILDSNYEQYF
d_gene: .
abundance: few
v_gene: TRBV10-3
j_gene: TRBJ2-7

CDR3nt: TGTGCCAGCAGCTTCAGCCTAGCGGGGGGGGCAGATACGCAGTATTTT
CDR3aa: CASSFSLAGGADTQYF
d_gene: TRBD2
abundance: .
v_gene: TRBV11-1
j_gene: TRBJ2-3

CDR3nt: TGTGCCAGCATGAGTACCCTTCTCCGGACAGGGCGCTCTGGAAACACCATATATTTT
CDR3aa: CASMSTLLRTGRSGNTIYF
d_gene: TRBD1
abundance: many
v_gene: TRBV28
j_gene: TRBJ1-3

CDR3nt: TGTGCCAGCAGCTCGGGACAGACTCTAAGAGATACGCAGTATTTT
CDR3aa: CASSSGQTLRDTQYF
d_gene: TRBD1
abundance: .
v_gene: TRBV9
j_gene: TRBJ2-3

CDR3nt: TGTGCCAGCAGTTACCCCGGGACAGCTTATGGCTACACCTTC
CDR3aa: CASSYPGTAYGYTF
d_gene: TRBD1
abundance: .
v_gene: TRBV6-5
j_gene: TRBJ1-2

CDR3nt: TGTGCCAGCAGCCCTTTTGAGGTAGGGACAGGGCTTGACTACGAGCAGTACTTC
CDR3aa: CASSPFEVGTGLDYEQYF
d_gene: TRBD1
abundance: .
v_gene: TRBV11-1
j_gene: TRBJ2-7

CDR3nt: TGTGCCAGCAGCAGCGAAAAGGGGGCCATTGGCTACACCTTC
CDR3aa: CASSSEKGAIGYTF
d_gene: TRBD1
abundance: .
v_gene: TRBV14
j_gene: TRBJ1-2

CDR3nt: TGTGCCACCAGCAGAGTTGGGGACATTGATGAGCAGTTCTTC
CDR3aa: CATSRVGDIDEQFF
d_gene: .
abundance: medium-sized
v_gene: TRBV15
j_gene: TRBJ2-1

CDR3nt: .
CDR3aa: CASNVGQGNGYAF
d_gene: .
abundance: once
v_gene: TRBV7-9
j_gene: TRBJ1-2

CDR3nt: TGCAGCGTTGGGGGGCGCAGCACAGATACGCAGTATTTT
CDR3aa: CSVGGRSTDTQYF
d_gene: .
abundance: .
v_gene: TRBV29-1
j_gene: TRBJ2-3

CDR3nt: TGTGCCAGCAGTGAGGAGTATGGCTACACCTTC
CDR3aa: CASSEEYGYTF
d_gene: .
abundance: .
v_gene: TRBV2
j_gene: TRBJ1-2

CDR3nt: TGTGCCAGCGAGCCGGGACACTTGAACACTGAAGCTTTCTTT
CDR3aa: CASEPGHLNTEAFF
d_gene: .
abundance: once
v_gene: TRBV5-5
j_gene: TRBJ1-1

CDR3nt: TGTGCCAGCAGCTTGGCGAGTTTGGGGTCGCCCTACGAGCAGTACTTC
CDR3aa: CASSLASLGSPYEQYF
d_gene: .
abundance: many
v_gene: TRBV5-4
j_gene: TRBJ2-7

CDR3nt: TGTGCCATCAGGAGACAGGGATCTTACACTGAAGCTTTCTTT
CDR3aa: CAIRRQGSYTEAFF
d_gene: TRBD1
abundance: .
v_gene: TRBV10-3
j_gene: TRBJ1-1

CDR3nt: TGTGCCAGCTCTATTGGGCGACCCCACTATGGCTACATCTTC
CDR3aa: CASSIGRPHYGYIF
d_gene: .
abundance: once
v_gene: TRBV12-3/TRBV12-4
j_gene: TRBJ1-2

CDR3nt: TGTGCCAGCAGCCATGCTAAGCGGGGGGGCTGGAATGAGCAGTTCTTC
CDR3aa: CASSHAKRGGWNEQFF
d_gene: TRBD2
abundance: .
v_gene: TRBV4-2
j_gene: TRBJ2-1

CDR3nt: TGTGCCACCAGTGATTTTCTGGCCGAGGAGACCCAGTACTTC
CDR3aa: CATSDFLAEETQYF
d_gene: .
abundance: .
v_gene: TRBV24-1
j_gene: TRBJ2-5

CDR3nt: TGTGCCAGCAGCTATTTACGAGGGGACTATGGCTACACCTTC
CDR3aa: CASSYLRGDYGYTF
d_gene: .
abundance: many
v_gene: TRBV5-6
j_gene: TRBJ1-2

CDR3nt: TGTGCCATAGGACAGGCGATGAACACTGAAGCTTTCTTT
CDR3aa: CAIGQAMNTEAFF
d_gene: TRBD1
abundance: .
v_gene: TRBV10-3
j_gene: TRBJ1-1

CDR3nt: TGTGCCACCACCCTAAAGTGGGGCTACACCTTC
CDR3aa: CATTLKWGYTF
d_gene: .
abundance: .
v_gene: TRBV6-1
j_gene: TRBJ1-2

CDR3nt: TGTGCCAGCACAACCCTCTCTGGGGCCAACGTCCTGACTTTC
CDR3aa: CASTTLSGANVLTF
d_gene: .
abundance: .
v_gene: TRBV7-6
j_gene: TRBJ2-6

CDR3nt: TGTGCCAGGGGACCCTACAATGAGCAGTTCTTC
CDR3aa: CARGPYNEQFF
d_gene: .
abundance: .
v_gene: TRBV2
j_gene: TRBJ2-1

CDR3nt: TGTGCCAGCAGTTACAGTGAGGGGACCACTGAAGCTTTCTTT
CDR3aa: CASSYSEGTTEAFF
d_gene: .
abundance: many
v_gene: TRBV6-5
j_gene: TRBJ1-1

CDR3nt: TGTGCCAGTAGGAACAGGGAGAGGAAAGAGACCCAGTACTTC
CDR3aa: CASRNRERKETQYF
d_gene: .
abundance: .
v_gene: TRBV19
j_gene: TRBJ2-5

CDR3nt: TGCAGCGTTGTTGGAGGTATCGACAACCGCCACGAGCAGTACTTC
CDR3aa: CSVVGGIDNRHEQYF
d_gene: .
abundance: .
v_gene: TRBV29-1
j_gene: TRBJ2-7

CDR3nt: TGTGCCAGCAGCGAGGGACAGGGGTACAATGAGCAGTTCTTC
CDR3aa: CASSEGQGYNEQFF
d_gene: TRBD1
abundance: .
v_gene: TRBV11-1
j_gene: TRBJ2-1

CDR3nt: TGTGCCACCTCCCCCCAGGGTGATACGCAGTATTTT
CDR3aa: CATSPQGDTQYF
d_gene: .
abundance: .
v_gene: TRBV10-3
j_gene: TRBJ2-3

CDR3nt: TGTGCCAGCAGCCCAGGGTCTAACTATGGCTACACCTTC
CDR3aa: CASSPGSNYGYTF
d_gene: .
abundance: many
v_gene: TRBV5-5
j_gene: TRBJ1-2

CDR3nt: TGTGCCAGCAGCTTCGGGCAGGGTGAGCAGTTCTTC
CDR3aa: CASSFGQGEQFF
d_gene: .
abundance: .
v_gene: TRBV11-2
j_gene: TRBJ2-1

CDR3nt: TGTGCCAGCAGCTTAACAGGAGATACGCAGTATTTT
CDR3aa: CASSLTGDTQYF
d_gene: .
abundance: .
v_gene: TRBV7-2
j_gene: TRBJ2-3

CDR3nt: TGTGCCACCAGCAGAGATTCTAGCGGGGGGGCCAATGAGCAGTTCTTC
CDR3aa: CATSRDSSGGANEQFF
d_gene: TRBD2
abundance: once
v_gene: TRBV15
j_gene: TRBJ2-1

CDR3nt: TGTGCCAGCAGTGACGTAAGCGGGGGGTACCAAGAGACCCAGTACTTC
CDR3aa: CASSDVSGGYQETQYF
d_gene: TRBD2
abundance: .
v_gene: TRBV6-1
j_gene: TRBJ2-5

CDR3nt: TGTGCCAGCAGGACGGGGGGGGGGGAGCTGTTTTTT
CDR3aa: CASRTGGGELFF
d_gene: TRBD2
abundance: many
v_gene: TRBV6-1
j_gene: TRBJ2-2

CDR3nt: TGTGCCACCAGCAGCGGGACAGGGGATAATTCACCCCTCCACTTT
CDR3aa: CATSSGTGDNSPLHF
d_gene: TRBD1
abundance: .
v_gene: TRBV15
j_gene: TRBJ1-6

CDR3nt: TGTGCCACCGAGCGGGTCGCCGGGCCCCAGCATTTT
CDR3aa: CATERVAGPQHF
d_gene: .
abundance: .
v_gene: TRBV24-1
j_gene: TRBJ1-5

CDR3nt: TGCAGTGCTGAGGACGGGTTTGGGTTCTACGAGCAGTACTTC
CDR3aa: CSAEDGFGFYEQYF
d_gene: .
abundance: .
v_gene: TRBV20-1
j_gene: TRBJ2-7